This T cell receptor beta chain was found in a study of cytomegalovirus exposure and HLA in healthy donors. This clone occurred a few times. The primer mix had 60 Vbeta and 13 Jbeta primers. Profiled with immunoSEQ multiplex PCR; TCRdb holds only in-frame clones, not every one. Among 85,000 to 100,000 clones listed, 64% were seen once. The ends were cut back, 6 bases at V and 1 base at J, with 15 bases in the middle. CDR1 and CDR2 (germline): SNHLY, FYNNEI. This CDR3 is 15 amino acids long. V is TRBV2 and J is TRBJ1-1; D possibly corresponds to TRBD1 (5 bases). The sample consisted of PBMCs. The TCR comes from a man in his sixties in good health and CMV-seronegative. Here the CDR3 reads CASSRLVTGNTEAFF. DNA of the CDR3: TGTGCCAGCAGCCGACTGGTCACAGGGAACACTGAAGCTTTCTTT.